These 10 T cell receptor beta chains were sequenced from one sample in a study of T cells after yellow fever vaccination. A single record per CDR3 protein comes from TCRdb applying MiXCR to the 5' RACE reads. The table shows about 400,000 distinct CDR3 sequences, with around 10% occurring only once. Sequences were derived from PBMCs, sampled on the day of the first yellow fever vaccination. The receptor source for this set is a man aged 18 to 30 who received the YFV17D yellow fever vaccine.

In its sample, this clonotype was seen a few times. V gene TRBV6-2 or TRBV6-3 combines with J gene TRBJ2-1; 8 bases are a match to TRBD1. Trimming at V came to 6 bases and at J to 4 bases, leaving 11 bases not matched to a gene. Germline assignment: CDR1 MNHEY and CDR2 SVGEGT. The CDR3 is 16 residues long. The CDR3 nucleotides read TGTGCCAGCAGCCAGGGACAGGTGCCGGGATACAATGAGCAGTTCTTC. Translating gives CASSQGQVPGYNEQFF.

J is TRBJ1-1 and V is TRBV18; D gene ambiguous. Trimming left V 2 bases short and J 6 bases short, with 10 bases between. The CDR3 contains 13 residues. CDR1 and CDR2 (germline): KGHSH, LQKENI. CDR3 in DNA: TGTGCCAGCTCACCAGGGCAGTCTCCTGAAGCTTTCTTT. This gives the protein CASSPGQSPEAFF.

Many counts were recorded for this clonotype. The chain has TRBV12-3 or TRBV12-4 and TRBJ1-5; the match to TRBD1 covers 7 bases. The trim removed 3 bases at V and 5 bases at J, leaving 4 bases unmatched. The CDR3 consists of 14 residues. CDR3 DNA sequence: TGTGCCAGCAGTTTCCAGGGGGGGGATCAGCCCCAGCATTTT. Amino acid sequence: CASSFQGGDQPQHF.

In its sample, this clonotype was seen a few times. The rearrangement links TRBV29-1 to TRBJ1-1; 8 bases agree with TRBD1. The germline gives CDR1 SQVTM, CDR2 ANQGSEA. J lost 4 bases, V lost 7 bases, and 8 bases had no gene match. This CDR3 spans 13 amino acids. The CDR3: CSGLAGGVTEAFF. DNA of the CDR3: TGCAGCGGCCTAGCAGGGGGCGTCACTGAAGCTTTCTTT.

This clonotype was seen a handful of times. This chain's CDR3 is CASSADRGGYSGNTIYF. CDR3 nucleotide sequence: TGTGCCAGCAGCGCAGACCGAGGGGGTTACTCTGGAAACACCATATATTTT. The chain couples TRBV7-6 to TRBJ1-3; tentative D call: TRBD1 (6 bases). The CDR3 is 17 amino acids. Trimming took off 5 bases at V and 0 bases at J, with 17 bases between the two ends. From germline, CDR1 is SGHVS and CDR2 FNYEAQ.

The table lists this clonotype with a few counts. The rearrangement uses TRBV10-3 and TRBJ2-1; possibly TRBD1 or TRBD2 for D (5 bases each). Deletions cut 6 bases from V and 9 bases from J, with 15 bases between. Looked up from germline, CDR1 is ENHRY and CDR2 is SYGVKD. This CDR3 has 13 residues. Here the CDR3 DNA reads TGTGCCATCAGCTCCGAGGGACGGCGTGAGCAGTTCTTC. Translation: CAISSEGRREQFF.

V is TRBV16 and J is TRBJ1-4; no clear D. This CDR3 is built from 12 residues. CDR1 is KGHSY and CDR2 is FQNENV in the germline V gene. V lost 3 bases and J 3 bases, leaving 2 bases between the germline ends. In DNA, the CDR3 is TGTGCCAGCAGCCATCCTAATGAAAAACTGTTTTTT. Its protein product is CASSHPNEKLFF.

The V gene is TRBV20-1, the J gene TRBJ2-2; 10 positions match TRBD2. V dropped 2 bases and J dropped 1; count of bases not matched to a gene: 13. Germline V lookup: CDR1 DFQATT, CDR2 SNEGSKA (reference sequence). The CDR3 sequence is 19 residues long. The CDR3 DNA reads as TGCAGTGCTAGAAAGGGGTTACTAGCGGGGCCGAAGAACACCGGGGAGCTGTTTTTT. Translated, it gives CSARKGLLAGPKNTGELFF.

In its sample, this clonotype was seen many times. This chain uses TRBV7-2 with TRBJ2-7; the D gene is possibly TRBD1 (5 bases). The length of the CDR3 is 14 residues. The V end lost 5 bases, the J end lost 2 bases, and 13 bases lay between the germline ends. Germline assignment: CDR1 SGHTA and CDR2 FQGNSA. In DNA form, the CDR3 reads TGTGCCAGCAGCACCTTCGACAGACCCTACGAGCAGTACTTC. Protein product: CASSTFDRPYEQYF.

The chain recombines TRBV20-1 with TRBJ1-6; D not resolved. The CDR3 is made up of 16 amino acids. V was pared by 3 bases and J by 1 base, with 13 bases between. The germline V gene has CDR1 DFQATT and CDR2 SNEGSKA (reference sequence). The CDR3 spells CSASRAAQSYNSPLHF. In nucleotides, the CDR3 is TGCAGTGCTAGCCGGGCAGCCCAATCCTATAATTCACCCCTCCACTTT.